The clone carrying this T cell receptor (beta chain) was observed many times. The data stem from a study of T cells in Graves' hyperthyroidism and ophthalmopathy. The CDR3 runs 14 residues. Germline V gene sequence: CDR1 LNHDA, CDR2 SQIVND (reference sequence). Trimming cost V 6 bases and J 3 bases; bases outside gene matches: 4. Authors of the study amplified TCR beta CDR3 regions from RNA transcripts. Initially, a first-round RT-PCR of the TCR CDR3 employed the HTBI primer set. MiXCR, run by TCRdb on the multiplex PCR reads, gives a single entry per CDR3 protein. The top ten clones hold around 30% of a sample with 250,000 or so distinct CDR3 sequences, 15% to 20% of them seen once.

The V gene is TRBV19, the J gene TRBJ1-1; 10 bases map to TRBD1. The sequence was collected from a woman aged 18-29 years with Graves' ophthalmopathy. Sequencing was carried out using blood. The CDR3 DNA reads as TGTGCCAGTAGCTCGACAGGGGGCCACACTGAAGCTTTCTTT. It codes for CASSSTGGHTEAFF.